Listed below are T cell receptor beta chains from one sample, sequenced in a study of T cell repertoires in cytomegalovirus infection. Their recognized antigens are unknown. Each CDR3 protein gets one entry after TCRdb re-called the reads with MiXCR. The sample holds hundreds of thousands of distinct CDR3 sequences; about 42% are singletons and the top ten take around two fifths. The sequences come from cultured PBMCs, collected from culture after CMV antigen stimulation. These receptors originate from a human donor in good health (CMV status not recorded). Some clones in this sample may be carry-over from other donors' samples. Both conserved end residues are part of each CDR3. D genes are given only for firm matches. A clone size is listed for some rows: how often the clone was seen (once, few, many), or a class if it is expanded.

TRBV7-9,NA,TRBJ2-3,NA,TGTGCCATCAGGCGCCCTGGGACAGATACGCAGTATTTT,CAIRRPGTDTQYF
TRBV6-1,NA,TRBJ2-7,NA,TGTGCCAGCAGGCCCGGGACCTCCTACGAGCAGTACTTC,CASRPGTSYEQYF
TRBV19,NA,TRBJ2-1,NA,TGTGCCAGTGCCCACCCAAGGCGGGCCCTATCCGGCAATGAGCAGTTCTTC,CASAHPRRALSGNEQFF
TRBV7-2,NA,TRBJ2-1,NA,TGTGCCAGCAGCTTAGCGGGCAGTTTTCGGTTCTTC,CASSLAGSFRFF
TRBV6-8,NA,TRBJ1-5,NA,TGTGCCAGCAGACGAGGGACAAATCAGCCCCAGCATTTT,CASRRGTNQPQHF
TRBV27,NA,TRBJ2-3,few,TGTGCCCCTCTGGGGGTGCAAGATACGCAGTATTTT,CAPLGVQDTQYF
TRBV7-2,TRBD2,TRBJ2-7,few,TGTGCCAGCAGCTCCTCTGGCGGGGGGGTCTCTCACGAGCAGTACTTC,CASSSSGGGVSHEQYF
TRBV6-6,TRBD1,TRBJ2-1,NA,TGTGCCAGCACATATCAGGGACAGGTTATTAATGAGCAGTTCTTC,CASTYQGQVINEQFF
TRBV7-6,NA,TRBJ1-3,NA,TGTGCCAGCAGCTTCGGGCTATTAAGCTCTGGAAACACCATATATTTT,CASSFGLLSSGNTIYF
TRBV27,NA,TRBJ2-2,few,TGTGCCAGCAGTCTAGGGCCTATTCGGGAGCTGTTTTTT,CASSLGPIRELFF
TRBV6-1,TRBD2,TRBJ2-1,NA,TGTGCCAGCATCGCCGGGACTAGCTCCTACAATGAGCAGTTCTTC,CASIAGTSSYNEQFF
TRBV7-2,NA,TRBJ1-6,NA,TGTGCCAGCAGCTCCGGTCGTAATTCACCCCTCCACTTT,CASSSGRNSPLHF
TRBV20-1,NA,TRBJ1-4,NA,TGCAGTGCTAGAGTTGCTCTTAATGAAAAACTGTTTTTT,CSARVALNEKLFF
TRBV28,NA,TRBJ2-7,few,TGTGCCAGCAGTTACTCAAGACGGCGGGACCTCACCACCTACGAGCAGTACTTC,CASSYSRRRDLTTYEQYF
TRBV7-2,NA,TRBJ2-5,few,TGTGCCAGCAGCTTGTATATGCAAGAGACCCAGTACTTC,CASSLYMQETQYF
TRBV6-1,NA,TRBJ1-1,NA,TGTGCCAGCATTATTAGAGGGGCTGAAGCTTTCTTT,CASIIRGAEAFF
TRBV6-6,NA,TRBJ2-1,NA,TGTGCCAGCAGTTCAGCCGCTGAGCAGTTCTTC,CASSSAAEQFF
TRBV9,NA,TRBJ2-3,once,TGTGCCAGCAGCCCTCCCCGGAGCACAGATACGCAGTATTTT,CASSPPRSTDTQYF
TRBV2,TRBD2,TRBJ2-1,NA,TGTGCCAGCTCACAAGCGGGAGGGATCGATGAGCAGTTCTTC,CASSQAGGIDEQFF
TRBV19,TRBD1,TRBJ2-2,NA,TGTGCCAGTAGTAGGACGGGGACAGGGAGGATAGGGACCGGGGAGCTGTTTTTT,CASSRTGTGRIGTGELFF
TRBV7-6,NA,TRBJ2-1,few,TGTGCCAGCAGCCAAGGCGACGGGTCCTACAATGAGCAGTTCTTC,CASSQGDGSYNEQFF
TRBV11-2,NA,TRBJ1-2,few,TGTGCCAGCAGCTCTTACCGTGGGACCACCTATGGCTACACCTTC,CASSSYRGTTYGYTF
TRBV6-5,TRBD2,TRBJ2-1,once,TGTGCCAGCAGCGTAAGCGGGAGTGTTAGCAATGAGCAGTTCTTC,CASSVSGSVSNEQFF
TRBV4-1,NA,TRBJ2-7,few,TGCGCCAGCAGACCTTCCGAACTTTCGTCCTACGAGCAGTACTTC,CASRPSELSSYEQYF
TRBV7-6,TRBD2,TRBJ2-2,few,TGTGCCAGCAGCTGGGGGACTAGCCCTTCGAACACCGGGGAGCTGTTTTTT,CASSWGTSPSNTGELFF
TRBV6-2/TRBV6-3,TRBD1,TRBJ2-7,NA,TGTGCCAGCAGTTACTCCAACAGGGGCCCCGGCGCCTACGAGCAGTACTTC,CASSYSNRGPGAYEQYF
TRBV18,NA,TRBJ2-7,NA,TGTGCCAGCTCGCCACCGAGCGGCAGCCCACTATACGAGCAGTACTTC,CASSPPSGSPLYEQYF
TRBV7-2,NA,TRBJ2-3,NA,TGTGCCAGCGCCCCCGGGGGCGGACGCACAGATACGCAGTATTTT,CASAPGGGRTDTQYF
TRBV12-3/TRBV12-4,NA,TRBJ2-7,few,TGTGCCAGCAGTTTCGGAGAAATCGGGCTCTACGAGCAGTACTTC,CASSFGEIGLYEQYF